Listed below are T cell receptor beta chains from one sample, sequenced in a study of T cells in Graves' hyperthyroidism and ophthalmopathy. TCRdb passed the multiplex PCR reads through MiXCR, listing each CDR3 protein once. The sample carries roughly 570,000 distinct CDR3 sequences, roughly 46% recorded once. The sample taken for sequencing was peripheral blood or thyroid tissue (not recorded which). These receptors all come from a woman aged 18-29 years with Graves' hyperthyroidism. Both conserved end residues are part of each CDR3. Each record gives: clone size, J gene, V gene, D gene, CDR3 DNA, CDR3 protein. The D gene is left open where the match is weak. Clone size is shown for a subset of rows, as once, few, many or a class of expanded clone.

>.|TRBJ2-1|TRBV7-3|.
TGTGCCAGCACCCGAGGTTTCTCCAATGAGCAGTTCTTC
CASTRGFSNEQFF
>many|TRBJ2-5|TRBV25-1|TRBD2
TGTGCCAGCTCCGGGACTAGCGGGAGGACCGAGACCCAGTACTTC
CASSGTSGRTETQYF
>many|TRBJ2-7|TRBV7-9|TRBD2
TGTGCCAGCAGCACTACTAGCGGGAGAATCTACGAGCAGTACTTC
CASSTTSGRIYEQYF
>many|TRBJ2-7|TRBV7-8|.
TGTGCCAGCAGCTACACATACGAGCAGTACTTC
CASSYTYEQYF
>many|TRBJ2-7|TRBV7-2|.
TGTGCCAGCAGCTTATATGCGGGAACTTCCTACGAGCAGTACTTC
CASSLYAGTSYEQYF
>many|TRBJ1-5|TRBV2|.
TGTGCCAGCAAAGCCAGGGTGGGGATCAATCAGCCCCAGCATTTT
CASKARVGINQPQHF
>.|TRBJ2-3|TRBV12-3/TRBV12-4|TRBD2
TGTGCCAGCAGTTTGCGGGAGATAGATACGCAGTATTTT
CASSLREIDTQYF
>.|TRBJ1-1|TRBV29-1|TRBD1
TGCAGCGTTGGGGGACAGGGGTACTCTGAAGCTTTCTTT
CSVGGQGYSEAFF
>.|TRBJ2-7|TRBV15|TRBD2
TGTGCCACCAGCAGAGCTAGCGGGGGTTACAATGAGCAGTACTTC
CATSRASGGYNEQYF
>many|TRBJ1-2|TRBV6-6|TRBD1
TGTGCCAGCAGTTACTTGACAGGGCCGGGGTATGGCTACACCTTC
CASSYLTGPGYGYTF
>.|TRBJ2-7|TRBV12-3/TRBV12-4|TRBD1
TGTGCCAGCACCCTAGGACAGGGGGCTTTCGACGAGCAGTACTTC
CASTLGQGAFDEQYF
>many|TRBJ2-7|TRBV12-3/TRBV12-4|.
TGTGCCAGCAGCCCCGGACAACACGAGCAGTACTTC
CASSPGQHEQYF
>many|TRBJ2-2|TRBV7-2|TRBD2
TGTGCCAGCAGCTTAGCAGCGGGAGGGACCACCGGGGAGCTGTTTTTT
CASSLAAGGTTGELFF
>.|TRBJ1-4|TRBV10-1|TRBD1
TGCGCCATCGGCACTTGGACAGGTTATAATGAAAAACTGTTTTTT
CAIGTWTGYNEKLFF
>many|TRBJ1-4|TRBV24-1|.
TGTGCCACCAGTGGGCCAGGGGAAGGTGAAAAACTGTTTTTT
CATSGPGEGEKLFF
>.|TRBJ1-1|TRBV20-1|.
TGCAGTGCTAGAGAGGGCGGGGTGAACACTGAAGCTTTCTTT
CSAREGGVNTEAFF
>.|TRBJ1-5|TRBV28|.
TGTGCCAGCAGCCCCAAATTCCTCCAGCCCCAGCATTTT
CASSPKFLQPQHF
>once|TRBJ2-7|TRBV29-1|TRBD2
TGCAGCGACAGCGGGAGATCCTACGAGCAGTACTTC
CSDSGRSYEQYF
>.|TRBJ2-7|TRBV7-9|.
TGTGCCAGCAGCTTAGTTGCGCTAGATTTTTCTCAGGTCTACGAGCAGTACTTC
CASSLVALDFSQVYEQYF
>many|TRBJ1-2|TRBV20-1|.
TGCAGTGCTAGAGATAGCCGCCACTATGGCTACACCTTC
CSARDSRHYGYTF
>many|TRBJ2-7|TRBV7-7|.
TGTGCTAGCAGTCCATCTGAGGACTACGAGCAGTACTTC
CASSPSEDYEQYF
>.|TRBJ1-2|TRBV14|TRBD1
TGTGCCAGCAGCCAAGTGTGGGCCGTCCGGGACAGAGAAACTCCAGCTAACTATGGCTACACCTTC
CASSQVWAVRDRETPANYGYTF
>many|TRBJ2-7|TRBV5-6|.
TGTGCCAGCAGCTTGCTAATTGGGGCGACCTACGAGCAGTACTTC
CASSLLIGATYEQYF